This T cell receptor beta chain was found in a study of blood T cell repertoires in COVID-19 (dated by TCRdb to about 2020). Looking at the study overall: Samples from collaborators originated in the United States, Italy and Spain and spanned both the acute and convalescent phases of COVID-19. The prospective study material was composed of cDNA or gDNA derived from T cells, B-cell-depleted T cells, or PBMCs. Subjects who had been exposed to COVID-19, were actively infected with it, or had recovered from it provided the deeply sampled blood TCRbeta repertoires that made up the dataset. The repertoires were released in a freely available public database intended as a resource for research on the immune response to SARS-CoV-2. The samples were drawn from two sources: the first 160 participants of the ongoing ImmuneRACE study, and some 1,300 subjects contributed by 6 global collaborators. Nearly every sample came with metadata listing a de-identified subject ID, COVID-19 status, age in years and sex. HLA class I and class II types, where available, came from metadata supplied by the sample provider rather than from assay-based typing. Study-wide conclusions, independent of this receptor: How much clinical and demographic metadata was included differed by source and by participant, and the metadata was provided uncurated.

Samples from volunteer blood donors who had recovered from COVID-19 were contributed by a second Seattle source. The collaborating institutions used their own protocols to collect whole blood in K2EDTA tubes. For TCRbeta analysis, collaborators shipped samples as frozen whole blood, isolated PBMCs, or DNA extracted from either of those sample types. Regarding this clone: Its antigen target is currently unknown. Base qualities are not at hand, and no much larger clone is one base apart.

TCRbeta CDR3 regions were amplified from genomic DNA by means of the immunoSEQ Assay, a bias-controlled multiplex PCR. In the authors' own workflow: Nucleated cell counts per sample were estimated from amplification of reference gene primers within the assay. To quantify the absolute abundance of each unique TCRbeta CDR3 rearrangement, sequence reads were collapsed and filtered. Productive Simpson clonality was computed per sample as the square root of Simpson's diversity index over productive rearrangements. The table comes from immuneACCESS by way of TCRdb, which keeps in-frame sequences with V and J called. Part of the clones is missing from these tables; in studies checked, under half for an unresolved V gene and the rest for unknown reasons. The DNA was the basis for D and trimming; V, J and clone size are from that table. The sample yields 280,000 or so clones; 80% to 90% were counted once. Roughly 10% of the sample is held by the ten biggest clonotypes.

The CDR3 spans 16 residues, from the cysteine through the phenylalanine. Here the CDR3 DNA is all that survives: 48 bases in frame from base 1. Trimming removed 4 bases from V and 4 bases from J; the gene matches leave 12 bases unexplained. Looking up the germline V gene (reference sequence) yields CDR1 SGHKS and CDR2 YYEKEE. This TCR was recovered from a woman aged 45-59 years who had recovered from COVID-19. Sequenced input: peripheral blood. Recombination joined TRBV5-5 with TRBJ2-5; 8 bases in the junction line up with TRBD2. The sequence in DNA is TGTGCCAGCAGCCGCGGGGGGACCATCCGGCGAGAGACCCAGTACTTC. Protein translation: CASSRGGTIRRETQYF.